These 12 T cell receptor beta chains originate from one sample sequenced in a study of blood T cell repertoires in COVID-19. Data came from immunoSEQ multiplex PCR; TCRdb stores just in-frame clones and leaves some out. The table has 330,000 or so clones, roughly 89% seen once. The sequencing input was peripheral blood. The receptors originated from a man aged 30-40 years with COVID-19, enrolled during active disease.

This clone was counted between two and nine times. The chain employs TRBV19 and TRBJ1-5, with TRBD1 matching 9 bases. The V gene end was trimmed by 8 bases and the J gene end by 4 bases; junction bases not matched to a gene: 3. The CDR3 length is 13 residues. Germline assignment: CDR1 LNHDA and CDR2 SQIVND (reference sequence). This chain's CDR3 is CASGQGWNQPQHF. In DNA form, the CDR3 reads TGTGCCAGTGGACAGGGGTGGAATCAGCCCCAGCATTTT.

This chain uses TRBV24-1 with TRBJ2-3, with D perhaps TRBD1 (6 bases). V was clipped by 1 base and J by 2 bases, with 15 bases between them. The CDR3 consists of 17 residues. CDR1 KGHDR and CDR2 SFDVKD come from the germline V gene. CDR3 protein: CATSDLGAGVDTDTQYF. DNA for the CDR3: TGTGCCACCAGTGATTTAGGGGCAGGGGTCGACACAGATACGCAGTATTTT.

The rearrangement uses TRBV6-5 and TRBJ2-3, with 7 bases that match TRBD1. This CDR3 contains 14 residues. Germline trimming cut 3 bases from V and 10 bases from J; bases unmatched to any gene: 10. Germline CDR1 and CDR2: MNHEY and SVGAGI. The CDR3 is CASSYLQGEEAQYF. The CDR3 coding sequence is TGTGCCAGCAGTTATCTCCAGGGGGAAGAGGCGCAGTATTTT.

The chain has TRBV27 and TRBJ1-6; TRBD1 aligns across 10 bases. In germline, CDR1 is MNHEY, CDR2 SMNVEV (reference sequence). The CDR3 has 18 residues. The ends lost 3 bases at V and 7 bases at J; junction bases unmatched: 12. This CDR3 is CASSFTAYPGQGNSPLHF. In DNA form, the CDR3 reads TGTGCCAGCAGTTTCACGGCTTATCCGGGACAGGGGAATTCACCCCTCCACTTT.

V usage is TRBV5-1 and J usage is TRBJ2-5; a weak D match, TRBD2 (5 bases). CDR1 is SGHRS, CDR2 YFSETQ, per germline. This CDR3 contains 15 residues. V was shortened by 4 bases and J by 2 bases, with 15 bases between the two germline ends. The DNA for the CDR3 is TGCGCCAGCAGCCCCGGGGAAGTGTGGCAAGAGACCCAGTACTTC. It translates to CASSPGEVWQETQYF.

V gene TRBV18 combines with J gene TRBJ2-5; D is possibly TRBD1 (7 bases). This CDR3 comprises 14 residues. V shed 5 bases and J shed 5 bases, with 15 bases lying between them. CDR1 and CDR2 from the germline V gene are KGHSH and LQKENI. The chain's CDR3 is CASSTRTGGETQYF. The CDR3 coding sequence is TGTGCCAGCTCAACAAGGACAGGAGGGGAGACCCAGTACTTC.

DNA of the CDR3: TGTGCCAGCAGCCCCGAAACGGCGGCTCAGCCCCAGCATTTT. Translating it yields CASSPETAAQPQHF. This rearrangement joins TRBV7-9 to TRBJ1-5; D remains ambiguous. The CDR3 totals 14 residues. Trimming removed 5 bases from V and 6 bases from J, with 14 bases in between. CDR1 and CDR2 from the germline V gene are SEHNR and FQNEAQ (reference sequence).

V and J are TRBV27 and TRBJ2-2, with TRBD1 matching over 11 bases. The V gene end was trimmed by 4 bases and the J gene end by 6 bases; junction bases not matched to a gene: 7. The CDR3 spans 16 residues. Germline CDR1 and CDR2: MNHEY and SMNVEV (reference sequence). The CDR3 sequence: CASSSMGQGVSGELFF. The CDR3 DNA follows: TGTGCCAGCAGTTCGATGGGACAGGGGGTGTCCGGGGAGCTGTTTTTT.

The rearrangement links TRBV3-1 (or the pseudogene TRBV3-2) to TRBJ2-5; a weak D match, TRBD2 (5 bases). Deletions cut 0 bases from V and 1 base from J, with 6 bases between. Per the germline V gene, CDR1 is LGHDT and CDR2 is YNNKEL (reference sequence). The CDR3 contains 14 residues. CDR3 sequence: CASSQERVQETQYF. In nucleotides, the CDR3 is TGTGCCAGCAGCCAAGAGCGGGTCCAAGAGACCCAGTACTTC.

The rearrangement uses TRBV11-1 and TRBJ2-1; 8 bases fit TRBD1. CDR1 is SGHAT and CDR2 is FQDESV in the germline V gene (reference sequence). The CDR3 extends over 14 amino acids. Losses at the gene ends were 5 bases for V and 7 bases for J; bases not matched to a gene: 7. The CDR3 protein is CASSVSRGQNEQFF. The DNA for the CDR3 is TGTGCCAGCAGCGTAAGCAGGGGGCAGAATGAGCAGTTCTTC.

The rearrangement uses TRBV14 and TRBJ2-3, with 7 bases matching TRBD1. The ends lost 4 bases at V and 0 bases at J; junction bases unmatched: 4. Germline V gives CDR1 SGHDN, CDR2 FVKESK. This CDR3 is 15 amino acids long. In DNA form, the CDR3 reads TGTGCCAGCAGCCCATGGACAGGTAGCACAGATACGCAGTATTTT. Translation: CASSPWTGSTDTQYF.

Here the CDR3 reads CASSQGQNEQFF. The CDR3 DNA sequence: TGTGCCAGCAGCCAAGGACAGAATGAGCAGTTCTTC. The chain is built from TRBV5-4 and TRBJ2-1; D perhaps matches TRBD1 (6 bases). Germline CDR1 and CDR2: SGHNT and YYREEE (reference sequence). Deletions cut 4 bases from V and 7 bases from J, with 9 bases between. CDR3 length equals 12 residues.